This entry describes one T cell receptor (beta chain). J was trimmed by 7 bases and V by 6 bases; bases with no gene match: 8. This CDR3 comprises 15 residues. Germline CDR1 LNHDA, CDR2 SQIVND (reference sequence). These data originate in a study of blood T cell repertoires in COVID-19. The cohort comprised adults aged 18 to 89 years residing in approximately 25 US areas. Clones were read by immunoSEQ multiplex PCR, and TCRdb kept only the in-frame ones, dropping some. This sample has some 330,000 clones; around 83% occur once, and the top ten carry approximately 4.7%. The TCR comes from a woman between 50 and 59 years old who had recovered from COVID-19. The sample consisted of PBMCs or T cells enriched from blood (not recorded which). V gene TRBV19 combines with J gene TRBJ1-5; TRBD1 aligns across 11 bases. Written as DNA, the CDR3 is TGTGCCAGTAGACGCGGGACAGGGGGAAAACAGCCCCAGCATTTT. This codes for CASRRGTGGKQPQHF.